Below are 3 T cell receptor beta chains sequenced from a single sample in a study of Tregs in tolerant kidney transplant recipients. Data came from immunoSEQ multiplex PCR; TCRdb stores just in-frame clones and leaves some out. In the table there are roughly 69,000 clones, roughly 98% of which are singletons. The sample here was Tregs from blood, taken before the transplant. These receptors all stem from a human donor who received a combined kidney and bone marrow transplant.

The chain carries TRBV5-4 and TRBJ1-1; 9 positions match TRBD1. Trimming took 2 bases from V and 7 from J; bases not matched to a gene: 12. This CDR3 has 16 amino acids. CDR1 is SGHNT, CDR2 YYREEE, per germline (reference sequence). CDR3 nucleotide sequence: TGTGCCAGCAGCTTAGGGGGGGACAGGGCCCGGGATGAAGCTTTCTTT. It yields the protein CASSLGGDRARDEAFF.

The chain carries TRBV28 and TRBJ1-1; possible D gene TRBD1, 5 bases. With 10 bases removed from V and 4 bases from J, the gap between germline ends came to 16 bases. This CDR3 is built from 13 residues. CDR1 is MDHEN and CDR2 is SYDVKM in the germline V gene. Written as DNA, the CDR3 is TGTGCCATCGTGCGGGGCCTTGGCACTGAAGCTTTCTTT. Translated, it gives CAIVRGLGTEAFF.

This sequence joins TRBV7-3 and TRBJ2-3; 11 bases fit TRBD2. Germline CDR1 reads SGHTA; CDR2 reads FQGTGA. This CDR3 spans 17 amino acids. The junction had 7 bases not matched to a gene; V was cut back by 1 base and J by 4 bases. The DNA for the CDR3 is TGTGCCAGCAGCTTAAAATCCACTAGCGGGAGTGCAGATACGCAGTATTTT. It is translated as CASSLKSTSGSADTQYF. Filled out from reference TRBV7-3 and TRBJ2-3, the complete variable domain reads GAGVSQTPSNKVTEKGKYVELRCDPISGHTALYWYRQSLGQGPEFLIYFQGTGAADDSGLPNDRFFAVRPEGSVSTLKIQRTERGDSAVYLCASSLKSTSGSADTQYFGPGTRLTVL.